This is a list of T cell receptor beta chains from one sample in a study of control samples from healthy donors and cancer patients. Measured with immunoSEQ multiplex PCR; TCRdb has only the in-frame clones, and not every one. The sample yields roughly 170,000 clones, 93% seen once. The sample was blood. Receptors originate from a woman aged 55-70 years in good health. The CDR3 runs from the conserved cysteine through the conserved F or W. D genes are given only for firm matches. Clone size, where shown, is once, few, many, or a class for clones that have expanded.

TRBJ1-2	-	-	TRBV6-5	CATYPQGSNHGYTF	TGTGCCACCTACCCTCAGGGCTCCAATCATGGCTACACCTTC
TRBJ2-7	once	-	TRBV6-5	CASSYSSASSYEQYF	TGTGCCAGCAGTTACTCTTCGGCTAGCTCCTACGAGCAGTACTTC
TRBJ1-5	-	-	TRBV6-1	CASSVVYGNSNQPQHF	TGTGCCAGCAGTGTAGTCTACGGGAATAGCAATCAGCCCCAGCATTTT
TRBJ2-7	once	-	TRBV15	CATSRATGGYEQYF	TGTGCCACCAGCAGGGCGACAGGTGGATACGAGCAGTACTTC
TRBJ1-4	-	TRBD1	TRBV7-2	CASSAGQGHATNEKLFF	TGTGCCAGCAGCGCCGGACAGGGCCATGCAACTAATGAAAAACTGTTTTTT
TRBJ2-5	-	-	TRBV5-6	CASSLPDSQETQYF	TGTGCCAGCAGCCTACCGGACAGCCAAGAGACCCAGTACTTC
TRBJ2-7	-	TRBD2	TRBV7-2	CASSSSGARGDEQYF	TGTGCCAGCAGCTCTAGCGGGGCACGGGGGGACGAGCAGTACTTC
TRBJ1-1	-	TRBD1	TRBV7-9	CASSPQGFRAGEAFF	TGTGCCAGCAGCCCACAGGGGTTCAGGGCGGGTGAAGCTTTCTTT
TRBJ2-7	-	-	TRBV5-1	CASSLAPGLSYEQYF	TGCGCCAGCAGCTTGGCCCCGGGACTTAGCTACGAGCAGTACTTC
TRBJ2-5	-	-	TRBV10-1	CASSKGQSDDKETQYF	TGCGCCAGCAGTAAAGGACAGTCAGACGATAAAGAGACCCAGTACTTC
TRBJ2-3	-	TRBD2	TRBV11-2	CASSLVRGADTDTQYF	TGTGCCAGCAGCTTAGTGCGGGGGGCGGACACAGATACGCAGTATTTT
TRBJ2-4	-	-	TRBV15	CATSRGRGKSKNIQYF	TGTGCCACCAGCAGAGGAAGGGGAAAATCCAAAAACATTCAGTACTTC
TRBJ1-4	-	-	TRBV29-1	CSVLGQNEKLFF	TGCAGCGTTCTAGGTCAAAATGAAAAACTGTTTTTT
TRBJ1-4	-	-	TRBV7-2	CASSSGLGEKLFF	TGTGCCAGCAGCTCAGGGTTAGGAGAAAAACTGTTTTTT
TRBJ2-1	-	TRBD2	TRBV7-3	CASSSSSGGAWNEQFF	TGTGCCAGCAGCTCAAGTAGCGGGGGGGCTTGGAATGAGCAGTTCTTC
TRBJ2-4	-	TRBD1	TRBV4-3	CASSQDFGGQVKNIQYF	TGCGCCAGCAGCCAAGATTTCGGGGGACAGGTAAAAAACATTCAGTACTTC
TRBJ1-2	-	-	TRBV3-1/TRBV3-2	CASSSTASNYGYTF	TGTGCCAGCAGTTCGACAGCCTCTAACTATGGCTACACCTTC
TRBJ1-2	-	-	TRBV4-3	CASSQDFTGSGYGYTF	TGCGCCAGCAGCCAAGATTTCACGGGGTCGGGCTATGGCTACACCTTC
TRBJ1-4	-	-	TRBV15	CATSRGGLGGGNEKLFF	TGTGCCACCAGCAGAGGGGGCCTGGGGGGAGGTAATGAAAAACTGTTTTTT
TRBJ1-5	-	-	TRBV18	CASSPGGPQHF	TGTGCCAGCTCACCGGGAGGTCCCCAGCATTTT
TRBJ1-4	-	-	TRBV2	CASKGGGEKLFF	TGTGCCAGCAAGGGGGGAGGTGAAAAACTGTTTTTT
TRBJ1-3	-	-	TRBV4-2	CASSQDLGVRAIYF	TGTGCCAGCAGCCAAGATTTAGGGGTCCGGGCCATATATTTT
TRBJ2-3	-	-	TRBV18	CASSPNEASTDTQYF	TGTGCCAGCTCACCAAATGAGGCCAGCACAGATACGCAGTATTTT
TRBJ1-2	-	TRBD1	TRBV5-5	CASSQGTARYYGYTF	TGTGCCAGCAGTCAGGGGACAGCGCGATACTATGGCTACACCTTC
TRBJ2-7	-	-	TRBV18	CASSPPGRASYEQYF	TGTGCCAGCTCACCACCGGGACGGGCGTCCTACGAGCAGTACTTC
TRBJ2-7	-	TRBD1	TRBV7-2	CASSFEDRYSYEQYF	TGTGCCAGCAGCTTTGAGGACAGGTACTCCTACGAGCAGTACTTC
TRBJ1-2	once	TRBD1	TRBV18	CASSTGALGYTF	TGTGCCAGCTCTACAGGGGCCCTAGGCTACACCTTC
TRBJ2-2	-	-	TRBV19	CASSNVGNTGELFF	TGTGCCAGTAGTAACGTGGGGAACACCGGGGAGCTGTTTTTT
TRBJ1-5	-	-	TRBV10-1	CASSESNGRRNQPQHF	TGCGCCAGCAGTGAGTCGAACGGACGGCGTAATCAGCCCCAGCATTTT
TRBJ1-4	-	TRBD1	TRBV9	CASSASYPGGQDEKLFF	TGTGCCAGCAGCGCGTCGTATCCAGGGGGCCAAGATGAAAAACTGTTTTTT
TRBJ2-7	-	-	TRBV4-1	CASSQVSAEQYF	TGCGCCAGCAGCCAAGTGTCGGCCGAGCAGTACTTC
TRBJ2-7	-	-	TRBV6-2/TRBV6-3	CASSYPPWEQYF	TGTGCCAGCAGTTACCCTCCCTGGGAGCAGTACTTC
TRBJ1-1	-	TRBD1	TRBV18	CASSPLLTGGLMSTEAFF	TGTGCCAGCTCACCACTTTTAACAGGGGGCCTGATGAGTACTGAAGCTTTCTTT
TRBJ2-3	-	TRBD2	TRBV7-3	CASSSGLAGGTDTQYF	TGTGCCAGCAGCTCCGGACTAGCGGGGGGCACAGATACGCAGTATTTT
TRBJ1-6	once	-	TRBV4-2	CASSQDLVRDSPLHF	TGTGCCAGCAGCCAAGATCTGGTCAGGGATTCACCCCTCCACTTT
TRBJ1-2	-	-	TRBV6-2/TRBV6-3	CASSYRDGNGYTF	TGTGCCAGCAGTTACCGGGACGGAAATGGCTACACCTTC
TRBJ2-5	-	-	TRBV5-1	CASSSQGLARWETQYF	TGCGCCAGCAGCTCCCAAGGACTTGCCCGGTGGGAGACCCAGTACTTC
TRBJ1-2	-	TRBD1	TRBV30	CAWRPLTLYGTGDLRGYTF	TGTGCCTGGAGGCCCTTAACGCTATACGGGACAGGGGATCTCCGTGGCTACACCTTC
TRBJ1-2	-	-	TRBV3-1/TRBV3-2	CASSHSRTRGGYGYTF	TGTGCCAGCAGCCATAGCCGGACAAGGGGGGGGTATGGCTACACCTTC
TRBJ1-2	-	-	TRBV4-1	CASSPQGVVDYGYTF	TGCGCCAGCAGCCCCCAGGGAGTGGTAGACTATGGCTACACCTTC
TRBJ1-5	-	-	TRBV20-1	CSASSGVGQPQHF	TGCAGTGCTAGTTCAGGGGTCGGTCAGCCCCAGCATTTT
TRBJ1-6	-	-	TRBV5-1	CASSLGGYNSPLHF	TGCGCCAGCAGCTTGGGTGGGTATAATTCACCCCTCCACTTT
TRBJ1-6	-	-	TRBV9	CASSSHGELGSPLHF	TGTGCCAGCAGCTCACACGGGGAGCTAGGTTCACCCCTCCACTTT
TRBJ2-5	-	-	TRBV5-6	CASSLVGVETQYF	TGTGCCAGCAGCTTGGTCGGTGTTGAGACCCAGTACTTC
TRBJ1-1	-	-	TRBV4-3	CASSSLGRGNTEAFF	TGCGCCAGCAGCTCCTTGGGACGGGGGAACACTGAAGCTTTCTTT
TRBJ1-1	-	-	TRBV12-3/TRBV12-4	CASTGRLNTEAFF	TGTGCCAGCACCGGCCGACTGAACACTGAAGCTTTCTTT
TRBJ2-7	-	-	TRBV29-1	CSVEERYGEQYF	TGCAGCGTTGAAGAACGGTATGGCGAGCAGTACTTC
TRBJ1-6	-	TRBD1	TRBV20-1	CSASRDSELNSPLHF	TGCAGTGCTAGTCGGGACAGCGAACTTAATTCACCCCTCCACTTT
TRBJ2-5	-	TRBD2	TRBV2	CASRGLVKTQYF	TGTGCCAGCAGAGGACTAGTAAAGACCCAGTACTTC
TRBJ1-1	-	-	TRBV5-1	CASSFTLDKSNTEAFF	TGCGCCAGCAGCTTTACGCTGGACAAATCTAACACTGAAGCTTTCTTT